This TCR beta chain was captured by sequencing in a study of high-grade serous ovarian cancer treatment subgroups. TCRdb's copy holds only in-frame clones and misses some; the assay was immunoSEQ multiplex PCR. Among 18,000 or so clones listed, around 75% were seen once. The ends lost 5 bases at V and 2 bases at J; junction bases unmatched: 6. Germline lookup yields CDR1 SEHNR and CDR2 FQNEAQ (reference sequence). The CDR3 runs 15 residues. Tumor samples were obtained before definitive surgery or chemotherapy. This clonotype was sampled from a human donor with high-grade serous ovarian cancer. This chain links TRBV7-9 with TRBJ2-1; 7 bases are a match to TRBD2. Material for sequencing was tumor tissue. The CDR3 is CASSPHGLAYNEQFF. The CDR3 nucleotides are TGTGCCAGCAGCCCCCATGGACTAGCCTACAATGAGCAGTTCTTC.